This TCR beta chain was profiled in a study of vaccination effects on CD4 cells after COVID-19 (dated by TCRdb to between 2021 and 2023). A note on the overall study: The ViraFEST assay stimulated PBMC with viral peptide pools and then used TCR sequencing to identify antigen-specific CD4+ T cell clonotypes by expansion. Two doses of either the BNT162b2 or the mRNA-1273 mRNA SARS-CoV-2 vaccine were administered to participants. Pre-vaccine samples from two convalescent patients were drawn 16 days and one week before the first dose, 142 and 148 days after COVID-19 diagnosis. About 2.1 million PBMC per well were cultured in IMDM with 5% human AB serum, roughly 10 IU/ml IL-2 and gentamicin, plus 10 ug/ml peptides. The study compared SARS-CoV-2 spike-specific CD4+ TCR repertoires before and after mRNA vaccination in COVID-19 convalescent patients and infection-naive vaccine recipients. A total of roughly 9 COVID-19 convalescent patients and a handful of SARS-CoV-2-naive healthy vaccine recipients were included in the full study. Cultures from other donors in the study were sequenced using the Oncomine TCR Beta short-read assay on an Illumina iSeq 100. Paper-wide results and their limitations: In convalescent patients, the post-vaccine spike-reactive repertoire consisted mainly of new vaccine-induced clones, largely distinct from infection-induced clones. The study was limited by a small number of convalescent patients and lacked early post-infection timepoints. Marked clonal contraction was observed in both infection-induced and vaccine-induced clones at late post-vaccination timepoints, consistent with waning T cell responses.

Library generation was performed with the immunoSEQ multiplex PCR assay. DNA from the CD4+ T cells that had been cultured and isolated underwent TCR beta CDR3 sequencing. The paper's data handling went like this. Non-productive TCR sequences were removed and reads were trimmed to the CDR3 region, keeping CDR3s of at least 7 amino acids. The MANAFEST web app was used to pick out antigen-specific clonotypes by comparing their expansion in peptide wells with that in reference cultures. To count as positive, a clone had to show expansion at FDR<0.05 compared with the reference and with all other wells, an odds ratio above 5, and a frequency above 0.1% in two replicate wells. A clonotype was called cross-reactive if it was significantly expanded both in SARS-CoV-2 spike wells and in at least one common cold coronavirus spike condition. Levenshtein distance calculated with the stringdist R package was used to assess CDR3 similarity, and unrooted trees were constructed with ape in R 3.6.1. TCRdb stores this immuneACCESS table with in-frame sequences only. Part of the clones is absent; in the studies checked, under half of the shortfall reflects unresolved V genes, and no reason is known for the rest. The V and J calls and the clone size are those of that table, but D and trimming were determined from the DNA. The sample records about 64,000 clones, under 85% of which are singletons. Of the sample, 20% to 25% is held by the ten largest clones.

Turning to this clone: Its target antigen remains unknown. Base qualities were left out, and no much larger clone turns up one base away.

CDR1 and CDR2 were assigned from the germline V gene as SGHRS and YFSETQ. V has 4 bases trimmed and J has 6 bases trimmed; junction bases matching no gene number 4. The CDR3 runs 13 residues from the cysteine to the phenylalanine. The entry retains the CDR3 DNA only, 39 bases that are in frame from base 1. After roughly 11 days of culture, CD4+ T cells were isolated with the EasySep CD4+ T cell isolation kit. Convalescent patients had PCR-confirmed SARS-CoV-2 infection between March and December 2020, before Alpha, Beta and Delta variants emerged in the United States. Half of the culture medium was replaced with fresh IL-2-containing medium on days 3 and 7. Unless noted otherwise, every peptide stimulation condition was cultured in triplicate wells. Using Ficoll-Paque Plus gradient centrifugation, PBMC were separated from whole blood and then either used fresh or cryopreserved at -140C. The QIAamp micro DNA kit was used to extract genomic DNA from the cultured CD4+ T cells.

The origin of this receptor is a human donor who had a prior SARS-CoV-2 infection. The material sequenced was CD4+ T cells from PBMCs cultured without peptide, taken before COVID-19 vaccination. The chain couples TRBV5-1 to TRBJ1-5; TRBD1 fits 7 bases in the junction. The bases read TGCGCCAGCAGCATACAGGGGTCTCAGCCCCAGCATTTT. Protein translation: CASSIQGSQPQHF.